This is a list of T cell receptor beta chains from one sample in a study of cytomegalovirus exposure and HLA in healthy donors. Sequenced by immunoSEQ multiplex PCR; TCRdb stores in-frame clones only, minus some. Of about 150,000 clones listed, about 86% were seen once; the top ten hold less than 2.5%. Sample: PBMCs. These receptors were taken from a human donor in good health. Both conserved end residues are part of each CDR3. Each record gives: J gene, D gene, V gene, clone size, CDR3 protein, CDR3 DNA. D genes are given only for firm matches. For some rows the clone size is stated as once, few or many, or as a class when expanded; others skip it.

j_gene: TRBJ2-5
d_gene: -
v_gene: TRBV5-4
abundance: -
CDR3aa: CASRAGILETQYF
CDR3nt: TGTGCCAGCAGGGCAGGGATCCTGGAGACCCAGTACTTC

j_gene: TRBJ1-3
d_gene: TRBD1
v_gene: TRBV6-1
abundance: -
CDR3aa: CASTLTGGGGNTIYF
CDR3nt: TGTGCCAGCACTTTGACAGGGGGCGGTGGAAACACCATATATTTT

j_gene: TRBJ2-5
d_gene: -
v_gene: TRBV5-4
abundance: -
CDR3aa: CASSSTAGGETQYF
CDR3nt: TGTGCCAGCAGCTCTACAGCGGGCGGGGAGACCCAGTACTTC

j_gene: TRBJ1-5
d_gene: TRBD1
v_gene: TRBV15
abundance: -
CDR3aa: CATSSIRGPGQPQHF
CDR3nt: TGTGCCACCAGCAGTATCAGGGGGCCGGGGCAGCCCCAGCATTTT

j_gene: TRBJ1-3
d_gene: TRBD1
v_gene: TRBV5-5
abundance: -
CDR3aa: CASSLVPWTGTGNTIYF
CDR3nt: TGTGCCAGCAGCTTGGTCCCTTGGACAGGGACTGGAAACACCATATATTTT

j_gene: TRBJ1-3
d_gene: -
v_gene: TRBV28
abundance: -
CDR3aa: CASFNAGTPSSGNTIYF
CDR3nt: TGTGCCAGCTTCAACGCCGGGACACCTAGCTCTGGAAACACCATATATTTT

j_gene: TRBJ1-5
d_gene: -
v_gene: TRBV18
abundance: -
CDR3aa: CASSPSLGNQPQHF
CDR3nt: TGTGCCAGCTCCCCTAGTTTGGGCAATCAGCCCCAGCATTTT

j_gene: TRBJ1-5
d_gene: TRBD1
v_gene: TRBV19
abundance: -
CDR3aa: CASSTATGGNQPQHF
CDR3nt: TGTGCCAGTAGTACAGCCACAGGGGGAAATCAGCCCCAGCATTTT

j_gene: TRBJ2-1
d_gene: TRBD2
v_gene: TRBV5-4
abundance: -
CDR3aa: CASSPDSGRANEQFF
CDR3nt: TGTGCCAGCTCTCCGGATAGCGGGAGGGCCAATGAGCAGTTCTTC

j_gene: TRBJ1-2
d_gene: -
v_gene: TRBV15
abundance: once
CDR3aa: CATSASPTGNYGYTF
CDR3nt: TGTGCCACCAGCGCCTCCCCGACAGGAAACTATGGCTACACCTTC

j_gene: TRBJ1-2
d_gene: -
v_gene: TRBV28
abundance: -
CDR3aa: CASSLWEGAVYYGYTF
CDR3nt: TGTGCCAGCAGTTTATGGGAAGGGGCAGTATACTATGGCTACACCTTC

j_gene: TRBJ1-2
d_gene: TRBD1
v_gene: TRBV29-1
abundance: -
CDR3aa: CSVWTGEDSYTF
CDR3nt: TGCAGCGTTTGGACAGGGGAGGATAGCTACACCTTC

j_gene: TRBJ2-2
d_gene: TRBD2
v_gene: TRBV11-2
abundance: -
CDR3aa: CASSRGLAGGTGELFF
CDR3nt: TGTGCCAGCAGTCGAGGACTAGCGGGAGGAACCGGGGAGCTGTTTTTT